Each of the 32 T cell receptor beta chains below was sequenced from the same sample in a study of T cell responses to AZD1222 COVID-19 vaccine. The table came from immunoSEQ multiplex PCR; TCRdb's copy has only in-frame clones and leaves some out. In the table there are fewer than 95,000 clones, approximately 90% of which are singletons. Sequences were derived from peripheral blood, sampled 28 days after the second AZD1222 dose. The receptors were sampled from an adult who received the AZD1222 COVID-19 vaccine.

The V and J genes are TRBV10-3 and TRBJ1-6; D is undetermined. Per germline, CDR1 ENHRY and CDR2 SYGVKD. Trimming pared 6 bases from V and 2 bases from J, leaving 11 bases between. The CDR3 loop spans 15 amino acids. The CDR3 region is CAISPGRTYNSPLHF. The DNA for the CDR3 is TGTGCCATCAGCCCCGGACGGACCTATAATTCACCCCTCCACTTT.

This clone was counted once. The V gene is TRBV6-5, the J gene TRBJ1-5, with TRBD1 identical over 7 bases. V was clipped by 5 bases and J by 6 bases; unmatched bases: 4. The CDR3 sequence is 13 residues long. Looked up from germline, CDR1 is MNHEY and CDR2 is SVGAGI. CDR3: CASSIDRAQPQHF. CDR3 sequence (DNA): TGTGCCAGCAGTATCGACAGGGCTCAGCCCCAGCATTTT.

CDR3 sequence (DNA): TGTGCCAGCAGTTTAGTAGGGCAGAAGGGCTCCAATGGCTACACCTTC. Protein product: CASSLVGQKGSNGYTF. The chain carries TRBV28 and TRBJ1-2, with D hard to call. The CDR3 spans 16 residues. Between the trimmed V and J ends, which lost 2 bases and 6 bases, there was a span of 19 bases. Germline assignment: CDR1 MDHEN and CDR2 SYDVKM.

This sequence joins TRBV6-5 and TRBJ1-1, with 8 bases aligning to TRBD1. Unmatched junction bases numbered 1, after V lost 10 bases and J lost 0 bases. CDR3 length: 12 amino acids. Germline V gene data show CDR1 as MNHEY and CDR2 as SVGAGI. CDR3 in amino acids: CAIQGVNTEAFF. The CDR3 DNA sequence: TGTGCCATACAGGGGGTGAACACTGAAGCTTTCTTT.

The count of this clone is one. V is TRBV9 and J is TRBJ1-6; D remains unclear. V was trimmed by 1 base and J by 9 bases, leaving 17 bases between them. CDR1 and CDR2 (germline): SGDLS, YYNGEE. The CDR3 sequence is 16 residues long. As DNA, the CDR3 is TGTGCCAGCAGCGTATCAGGACGCAAGGAGGGTTCACCCCTCCACTTT. It specifies CASSVSGRKEGSPLHF.

The V gene is TRBV30, the J gene TRBJ2-7; no clear D gene. Per germline, CDR1 GTSNPN and CDR2 SVGIG (reference sequence). CDR3 length equals 13 residues. Trimming pared 1 base from V and 6 bases from J, leaving 13 bases between. The CDR3 coding sequence is TGTGCCTGGAGTGGACGATCCCTAGGCGAGCAGTACTTC. It encodes CAWSGRSLGEQYF.

The chain joins TRBV29-1 to TRBJ2-1; TRBD1 aligns across 8 bases. CDR1 and CDR2 (germline): SQVTM, ANQGSEA. V lost 6 bases, J lost 5 bases, and 6 bases stayed unmatched. The CDR3 contains 13 residues. The CDR3 reads CSVERTGHNEQFF. The CDR3 bases are TGCAGCGTCGAACGGACAGGGCACAATGAGCAGTTCTTC.

The chain uses TRBV5-5 and TRBJ1-5; tentative D call: TRBD1 (5 bases). Germline CDR1 SGHKS, CDR2 YYEKEE (reference sequence). The length of the CDR3 is 13 residues. Deletions cut 4 bases from V and 14 bases from J, with 19 bases between. Here the CDR3 DNA reads TGTGCCAGCAGCCCGGGGGAGGGAATGATGGAGCATTTT. It yields the protein CASSPGEGMMEHF.

V is TRBV2 and J is TRBJ1-6; D perhaps matches TRBD1 (5 bases). CDR1 is SNHLY, CDR2 FYNNEI, per germline. This CDR3 region has 15 residues. V was cut by 1 base and J by 9 bases, with 13 bases left in between. CDR3 sequence: CASSEERQRSSPLHF. For the CDR3, the DNA is TGTGCCAGCAGTGAAGAGAGACAGCGGAGTTCACCCCTCCACTTT.

The V and J genes are TRBV30 and TRBJ2-1; D unclear. This CDR3 contains 12 residues. CDR1 is GTSNPN and CDR2 is SVGIG in the germline V gene (reference sequence). V dropped 5 bases and J dropped 8 bases, with 13 bases sitting between them. In nucleotides, the CDR3 is TGTGCCTGGGGGTTTATAGGCGATGAGCAGTTCTTC. Residues: CAWGFIGDEQFF.

This chain links TRBV12-3 or TRBV12-4 with TRBJ1-1; D ambiguous. With 1 base removed from V and 10 bases from J, the gap between germline ends came to 7 bases. The CDR3 runs 11 residues. CDR3 amino acids: CASSLEVGAFF. CDR3 DNA sequence: TGTGCCAGCAGTTTAGAGGTCGGAGCTTTCTTT.

This clone was observed once. This chain links TRBV6-2 or TRBV6-3 with TRBJ2-7; 7 bases are a match to TRBD2. The V gene end was trimmed by 2 bases and the J gene end by 7 bases; junction bases not matched to a gene: 11. The CDR3 is made up of 15 amino acids. From germline, CDR1 is MNHEY and CDR2 SVGEGT. CDR3 DNA: TGTGCCAGCAGTTACCTTGGGACTACCCCTCCGGAGCAGTACTTC. Its protein product is CASSYLGTTPPEQYF.

The J gene is TRBJ2-5, the V gene TRBV27, with 9 bases lining up with TRBD2. This CDR3 region has 16 residues. J gave up 9 bases and V 3 bases, and 14 bases lay outside the gene matches. The germline V gene has CDR1 MNHEY and CDR2 SMNVEV (reference sequence). In nucleotides, the CDR3 is TGTGCCAGCAGTTTGAGGTTGGCGGGAGGGCCAGGGGCCCAGTACTTC. Translating it yields CASSLRLAGGPGAQYF.

The V call is TRBV19, the J call TRBJ2-1; 7 bases fit TRBD2. The V gene's germline CDR1 is LNHDA and CDR2 SQIVND (reference sequence). The CDR3 is made up of 14 amino acids. V trimming: 6 bases; J trimming: 3 bases; junction bases outside the gene matches: 5. This CDR3 is CASRLSSGYNEQFF. In nucleotides, the CDR3 is TGTGCCAGTAGGCTGTCTAGCGGCTACAATGAGCAGTTCTTC.

V gene TRBV4-1 combines with J gene TRBJ2-7, with TRBD2 identical over 12 bases. V was pared by 4 bases and J by 5 bases, with 3 bases of the junction left unmatched. This CDR3 region has 14 residues. CDR1 is MGHRA and CDR2 is YSYEKL in the germline V gene. The CDR3 DNA reads TGCGCCAGCAGCCCGGGACTAGCGGGCCACGAGCAGTACTTC. Translated: CASSPGLAGHEQYF.

The chain couples TRBV6-1 to TRBJ1-5; D is uncertain. Trimming pared 2 bases from V and 0 bases from J, leaving 8 bases between. Per the germline V gene, CDR1 is MNHNS and CDR2 is SASEGT. CDR3 length equals 15 residues. The CDR3 sequence: CASSEPGISNQPQHF. The CDR3, as DNA: TGTGCCAGCAGTGAACCAGGAATTAGCAATCAGCCCCAGCATTTT.

The gene calls are TRBV7-2 and TRBJ2-2; 11 positions agree with TRBD2. V gave up 2 bases and J gave up 0 bases; unmatched junction bases: 5. CDR1 is SGHTA and CDR2 is FQGNSA in the germline V gene. The CDR3 consists of 18 residues. CDR3 residues: CASSLTLAGASNTGELFF. In nucleotides, the CDR3 is TGTGCCAGCAGCTTAACACTAGCGGGGGCCTCGAACACCGGGGAGCTGTTTTTT.

V gene TRBV6-2 or TRBV6-3 combines with J gene TRBJ2-7; D is uncertain. Per germline, CDR1 MNHEY and CDR2 SVGEGT. The V end was cut by 6 bases, the J end by 5 bases, with 17 bases between. The CDR3 consists of 14 residues. The CDR3: CASSPLDAPHEQYF. The CDR3 coding sequence is TGTGCCAGCAGCCCTCTCGACGCACCCCACGAGCAGTACTTC.

The J gene is TRBJ2-4, the V gene TRBV6-5; tentatively, D is TRBD2 (5 bases). The CDR3 is made up of 14 amino acids. Per germline, CDR1 MNHEY and CDR2 SVGAGI. The V gene lost 0 bases and the J gene lost 6 bases, with 9 bases spanning the gap. DNA of the CDR3: TGTGCCAGCAGTTACTCGAGGGCCGGAAACATTCAGTACTTC. Amino acids: CASSYSRAGNIQYF.

V is TRBV10-2 and J is TRBJ1-1; unclear D gene. V was shortened by 9 bases and J by 1 base, with 6 bases between the two germline ends. The CDR3 has 11 amino acids. The germline gives CDR1 WSHSY, CDR2 SAAADI. CDR3 DNA sequence: TGCGCCAGTTTTGCGAACACTGAAGCTTTCTTT. Protein product: CASFANTEAFF.

The chain links TRBV4-1 to TRBJ2-1; no clear D gene. V lost 1 base and J lost 12, with 10 bases in between. Germline V gene sequence: CDR1 MGHRA, CDR2 YSYEKL. CDR3 length: 12 amino acids. CDR3 nucleotide sequence: TGCGCCAGCAGCCAAGCTTTGGTGGGGCAGTTCTTC. This sequence encodes CASSQALVGQFF.

The CDR3 protein is CASSLEDPTGGYTF. The CDR3 bases are TGTGCCAGCAGCCTGGAGGACCCTACTGGAGGATACACCTTC. J is TRBJ1-2 and V is TRBV5-4; D not certain. The CDR3 is 14 residues long. The germline V and J ends were trimmed by 4 bases and 11 bases, with 21 bases remaining between them. Germline values: CDR1 SGHNT, CDR2 YYREEE (reference sequence).

V is TRBV9 and J is TRBJ1-4, with 7 bases that match TRBD1. The CDR3 spans 16 residues. Germline loops: CDR1 SGDLS, CDR2 YYNGEE. The V gene end was trimmed by 3 bases and the J gene end by 1 base; junction bases not matched to a gene: 6. The CDR3 is CASSARDSLTNEKLFF. CDR3 sequence (DNA): TGTGCCAGCAGCGCCCGGGACAGCCTAACTAATGAAAAACTGTTTTTT. Looking up the rest from reference TRBV9 and TRBJ1-4 gives the full variable domain: DSGVTQTPKHLITATGQRVTLRCSPRSGDLSVYWYQQSLDQGLQFLIQYYNGEERAKGNILERFSAQQFPDLHSELNLSSLELGDSALYFCASSARDSLTNEKLFFGSGTQLSVL.

This rearrangement joins TRBV5-1 to TRBJ2-1; D tentatively fits TRBD1 or TRBD2 (5 bases each). V dropped 0 bases and J dropped 4 bases, with 11 bases sitting between them. Germline CDR1 SGHRS, CDR2 YFSETQ. The CDR3 extends over 15 amino acids. CDR3 residues: CASSLGGNPYNEQFF. The CDR3, as DNA: TGCGCCAGCAGCTTGGGGGGGAACCCATACAATGAGCAGTTCTTC.

V gene TRBV4-1 combines with J gene TRBJ2-7; perhaps TRBD1 as D (6 bases). Germline lookup yields CDR1 MGHRA and CDR2 YSYEKL. Trimming removed 4 bases from V and 5 bases from J, with 21 bases in between. This CDR3 is 16 amino acids long. CDR3 in amino acids: CASSPSPDYGGHEQYF. In nucleotides, the CDR3 is TGCGCCAGCAGCCCTTCACCCGATTATGGGGGCCACGAGCAGTACTTC.

This clone was counted once. V is TRBV18 and J is TRBJ1-1, with a possible D match to TRBD1 (5 bases). There are 14 residues in the CDR3. Germline-derived CDR1 and CDR2 are KGHSH and LQKENI. Trimming left V 5 bases short and J 2 bases short, with 12 bases between. CDR3 residues: CASSDFGHNTEAFF. Here the CDR3 DNA reads TGTGCCAGCTCAGATTTCGGACACAACACTGAAGCTTTCTTT.

The chain joins TRBV11-3 to TRBJ2-3, with D perhaps TRBD2 (5 bases). Trimming stripped 1 base from V and 1 base from J, with 15 bases between. This CDR3 is 17 amino acids long. Germline-derived CDR1 and CDR2 are SGHNT and YENEEA. The CDR3 nucleotides are TGTGCCAGCAGCTTAGTTGCACTAGGACGAGGCACAGATACGCAGTATTTT. It yields the protein CASSLVALGRGTDTQYF.

The V call is TRBV12-3 or TRBV12-4, the J call TRBJ1-5; D remains unclear. V lost 1 base and J lost 7, with 8 bases in between. The CDR3 contains 13 residues. This CDR3 reads CASSLDGIQPQHF. The CDR3 bases are TGTGCCAGCAGTTTAGATGGAATCCAGCCCCAGCATTTT.

CDR3 amino acids: CASREGEGTEAFF. The CDR3 DNA follows: TGCGCCAGCAGGGAGGGGGAAGGGACTGAAGCTTTCTTT. V usage is TRBV5-1 and J usage is TRBJ1-1; D is perhaps TRBD1 (6 bases). The length of the CDR3 is 13 residues. With 5 bases removed from V and 5 bases from J, the gap between germline ends came to 13 bases. Germline V CDR1 and CDR2: SGHRS, YFSETQ.

The chain joins TRBV27 to TRBJ2-6; D gene unclear. Trimming cost V 3 bases and J 0 bases, with 6 bases left between them. Germline-derived CDR1 and CDR2 are MNHEY and SMNVEV (reference sequence). The CDR3 is 15 amino acids. In DNA, the CDR3 is TGTGCCAGCAGTTTTGGGAACTCTGGGGCCAACGTCCTGACTTTC. Translating it yields CASSFGNSGANVLTF.

This chain links TRBV7-9 with TRBJ2-1; 12 bases are a match to TRBD2. This CDR3 spans 17 amino acids. Germline V lookup: CDR1 SEHNR, CDR2 FQNEAQ (reference sequence). The junction had 9 bases not matched to a gene; V was cut back by 3 bases and J by 6 bases. The CDR3, as DNA: TGTGCCAGCAGCTTTAGCGGGGGACTAGCGGGTCTCAATGAGCAGTTCTTC. It codes for CASSFSGGLAGLNEQFF.

V and J are TRBV19 and TRBJ2-5; D remains unclear. Looked up from germline, CDR1 is LNHDA and CDR2 is SQIVND (reference sequence). Trimming removed 3 bases from V and 5 bases from J, with 10 bases in between. The CDR3 covers 13 residues. Here the CDR3 DNA reads TGTGCCAGTAGTATCCAAAGTGCGGAGACCCAGTACTTC. It translates to CASSIQSAETQYF.